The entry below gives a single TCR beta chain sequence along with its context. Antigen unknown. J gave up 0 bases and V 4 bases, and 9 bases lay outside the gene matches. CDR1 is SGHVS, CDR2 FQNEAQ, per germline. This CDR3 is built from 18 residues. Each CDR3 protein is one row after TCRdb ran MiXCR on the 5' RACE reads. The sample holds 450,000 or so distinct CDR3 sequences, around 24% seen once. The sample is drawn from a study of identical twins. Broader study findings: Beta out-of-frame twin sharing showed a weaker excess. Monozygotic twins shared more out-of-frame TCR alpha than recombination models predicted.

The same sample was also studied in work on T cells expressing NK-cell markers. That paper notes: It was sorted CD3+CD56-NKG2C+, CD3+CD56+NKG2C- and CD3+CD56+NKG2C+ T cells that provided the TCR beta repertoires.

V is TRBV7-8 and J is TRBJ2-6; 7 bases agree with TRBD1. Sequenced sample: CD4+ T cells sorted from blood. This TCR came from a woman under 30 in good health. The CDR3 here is CASSSTTGRYSGANVLTF. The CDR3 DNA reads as TGTGCCAGCAGCTCCACGACAGGGAGATACTCTGGGGCCAACGTCCTGACTTTC.